Listed here are 24 T cell receptor beta chains from one sample, sequenced in a study of shared clonotypes between healthy human individuals. Produced via immunoSEQ multiplex PCR; TCRdb's table is partial and in-frame only. The sample yields about 1.5 million clones, roughly 96% seen once. Sequencing was carried out using naive CD4+ T cells sorted from blood. The subset was: CD45RA+ positively selected. The receptors come from a man aged 25-40 years in good health.

The CDR3, as DNA: TGTGCCTGGGACCGGGGTGCAAGGGGGAACAATCAGCCCCAGCATTTT. Protein product: CAWDRGARGNNQPQHF. V usage is TRBV30 and J usage is TRBJ1-5; a possible D gene is TRBD1 (6 bases). CDR1 and CDR2 (germline): GTSNPN, SVGIG (reference sequence). The CDR3 runs 16 residues. V was clipped by 5 bases and J by 3 bases, with 20 bases between them.

The chain is built from TRBV19 and TRBJ2-3; D is unresolved. This CDR3 contains 18 residues. Germline assignment: CDR1 LNHDA and CDR2 SQIVND (reference sequence). V lost 3 bases to trimming and J lost 8 bases, with 27 bases between them. The CDR3, as DNA: TGTGCCAGTAGTATCAGTCTCTCCGGTTTTCGGATAGGTTTTACGCAGTATTTT. Amino acid sequence: CASSISLSGFRIGFTQYF.

The genes are TRBV6-5 and TRBJ2-5, with 12 bases fitting TRBD2. Germline assignment: CDR1 MNHEY and CDR2 SVGAGI. V gave up 6 bases and J gave up 7 bases; unmatched junction bases: 9. This CDR3 comprises 15 residues. This CDR3 is CASRSLAGGPGTQYF. CDR3 nucleotides: TGTGCCAGCAGAAGCCTAGCGGGAGGGCCAGGGACCCAGTACTTC.

V gene TRBV10-2 combines with J gene TRBJ2-5, with D perhaps TRBD1 or TRBD2 (6 bases each). The CDR3 extends over 16 amino acids. Trimming removed 6 bases at V and 2 bases at J, with 19 bases between. Germline values: CDR1 WSHSY, CDR2 SAAADI. As DNA, the CDR3 is TGCGCCAGCAGGAGGGGGGCTAGCGTAGGGCAAGAGACCCAGTACTTC. This codes for CASRRGASVGQETQYF.

J is TRBJ2-5 and V is TRBV5-5; D not certain. This CDR3 contains 13 residues. V was cut by 4 bases and J by 2 bases, with 9 bases left in between. CDR1 and CDR2 from the germline V gene are SGHKS and YYEKEE (reference sequence). As DNA, the CDR3 is TGTGCCAGCAGCGTCGTGGAGCAAGAGACCCAGTACTTC. Its translation is CASSVVEQETQYF.

This clone occurred once. This chain uses TRBV19 with TRBJ2-3, with D perhaps assigned TRBD1 or TRBD2 (5 bases each). Germline V gene data show CDR1 as LNHDA and CDR2 as SQIVND (reference sequence). This CDR3 is built from 15 residues. The ends were cut back, 3 bases at V and 0 bases at J, with 10 bases in the middle. This CDR3 is CASSIRGPSTDTQYF. The DNA of the CDR3 is TGTGCCAGTAGTATCCGGGGACCGAGCACAGATACGCAGTATTTT. Full variable domain (missing parts from reference TRBV19 and TRBJ2-3): DGGITQSPKYLFRKEGQNVTLSCEQNLNHDAMYWYRQDPGQGLRLIYYSQIVNDFQKGDIAEGYSVSREKKESFPLTVTSAQKNPTAFYLCASSIRGPSTDTQYFGPGTRLTVL.

The chain employs TRBV6-5 and TRBJ2-7; 9 bases map to TRBD1. CDR1 MNHEY and CDR2 SVGAGI come from the germline V gene. There are 12 residues in the CDR3. V lost 5 bases, J lost 5 bases, and 1 base stayed unmatched. CDR3 residues: CASSRTGDEQYF. The CDR3 region has the DNA TGTGCCAGCAGTAGGACAGGGGACGAGCAGTACTTC.

CDR3 protein: CASSPEVGGELFF. For the CDR3, the DNA is TGTGCCAGCAGTCCGGAGGTGGGCGGGGAGCTGTTTTTT. V usage is TRBV6-4 and J usage is TRBJ2-2, with a tentative D call TRBD2 (5 bases). Germline-derived CDR1 and CDR2 are MRHNA and SNTAGT. The CDR3 has 13 residues. V was clipped by 5 bases and J by 7 bases, with 11 bases between them.

The chain couples TRBV2 to TRBJ2-2; a weak D match, TRBD1 (5 bases). V lost 7 bases, J lost 6 bases, and 12 bases lay in between. Germline V gene data show CDR1 as SNHLY and CDR2 as FYNNEI. The CDR3 totals 13 residues. The CDR3 is CASTPEGAGELFF. The CDR3 bases are TGTGCCAGCACCCCCGAAGGGGCCGGGGAGCTGTTTTTT. The complete variable domain, with remaining parts taken from reference TRBV2 and TRBJ2-2, reads EPEVTQTPSHQVTQMGQEVILRCVPISNHLYFYWYRQILGQKVEFLVSFYNNEISEKSEIFDDQFSVERPDGSNFTLKIRSTKLEDSAMYFCASTPEGAGELFFGEGSRLTVL.

V usage is TRBV9 and J usage is TRBJ1-4; TRBD1 is a possible D gene (5 bases). The ends were cut back, 0 bases at V and 8 bases at J, with 17 bases in the middle. Germline V gene lookup returns CDR1 SGDLS and CDR2 YYNGEE. This CDR3 comprises 16 residues. The CDR3 DNA reads as TGTGCCAGCAGCGTAGATTTGGGGCGTGAAACGGAAAAACTGTTTTTT. Translated, it gives CASSVDLGRETEKLFF.

The chain employs TRBV11-2 and TRBJ2-3, with 10 bases that match TRBD1. Germline CDR1 and CDR2: SGHAT and FQNNGV. V lost 5 bases and J lost 4; bases outside the gene matches: 6. This CDR3 is 15 amino acids long. CDR3 DNA sequence: TGTGCCAGCAGCCTGGGACAGGGGTATCCAGATACGCAGTATTTT. It encodes CASSLGQGYPDTQYF.

This clone was detected only once. This CDR3 is CASSLVAGGNFNEQFF. CDR3 coding DNA: TGTGCCAGCAGCTTGGTAGCGGGAGGGAATTTCAATGAGCAGTTCTTC. This chain joins TRBV5-6 and TRBJ2-1, with 11 bases lining up with TRBD2. This CDR3 spans 16 amino acids. The V and J ends lost 0 bases and 6 bases, in that order; junction bases with no gene match: 5. Looked up from germline, CDR1 is SGHDT and CDR2 is YYEEEE.

This chain links TRBV15 with TRBJ1-5, with D possibly matching TRBD1 (5 bases). Trimming took off 0 bases at V and 3 bases at J, with 15 bases between the two ends. Germline-derived CDR1 and CDR2 are LNHNV and YYDKDF (reference sequence). The CDR3 length is 17 residues. The CDR3 is CATSRERAGSANQPQHF. As DNA, the CDR3 is TGTGCCACCAGCAGAGAGAGGGCAGGGTCGGCCAATCAGCCCCAGCATTTT.

CDR3 in amino acids: CASSPTGGFYEQYF. In nucleotides, the CDR3 is TGTGCCAGCAGTCCGACAGGGGGTTTCTACGAGCAGTACTTC. The genes are TRBV25-1 and TRBJ2-7; 9 positions match TRBD1. The CDR3 runs to 14 residues. The ends lost 5 bases at V and 3 bases at J; junction bases unmatched: 5. Germline CDR1 reads MGHDK; CDR2 reads SYGVNS.

The gene calls are TRBV28 and TRBJ1-1; 7 bases are shared with TRBD1. V shed 9 bases, J shed 1 base, and the junction held 8 bases outside the gene matches. Germline assignment: CDR1 MDHEN and CDR2 SYDVKM. CDR3 size: 14 residues. This CDR3 reads CASLRQGGNTEAFF. For the CDR3, the DNA is TGTGCCAGTCTTCGACAGGGTGGGAACACTGAAGCTTTCTTT.

V is TRBV30 and J is TRBJ1-5; D perhaps matches TRBD1 (5 bases). The ends were cut back, 2 bases at V and 5 bases at J, with 19 bases in the middle. This CDR3 is built from 16 residues. CDR1 GTSNPN and CDR2 SVGIG come from the germline V gene (reference sequence). This CDR3 reads CAWSPDTGMIYQPQHF. For the CDR3, the DNA is TGTGCCTGGAGTCCGGACACCGGTATGATTTATCAGCCCCAGCATTTT.

The V gene is TRBV4-3, the J gene TRBJ2-4, with 10 bases that match TRBD2. V dropped 1 base and J dropped 9; count of bases not matched to a gene: 15. The germline V gene has CDR1 LGHNA and CDR2 YSLEER. CDR3 length: 18 amino acids. The CDR3 protein is CASSQAPSPSGSRTIQYF. The CDR3 DNA follows: TGCGCCAGCAGCCAAGCCCCCAGCCCTAGCGGGAGCCGTACCATTCAGTACTTC.

The chain joins TRBV2 to TRBJ2-3, with a weak D call TRBD2 (5 bases). CDR1 and CDR2 (germline): SNHLY, FYNNEI. V was clipped by 3 bases and J by 4 bases, with 14 bases between them. The CDR3 is 15 amino acids. In DNA form, the CDR3 reads TGTGCCAGCAGTGAGGATAGCGCCGGGGCAGATACGCAGTATTTT. It is translated as CASSEDSAGADTQYF. Variable domain in full (rest from reference TRBV2 and TRBJ2-3): EPEVTQTPSHQVTQMGQEVILRCVPISNHLYFYWYRQILGQKVEFLVSFYNNEISEKSEIFDDQFSVERPDGSNFTLKIRSTKLEDSAMYFCASSEDSAGADTQYFGPGTRLTVL.

The V and J genes are TRBV11-2 and TRBJ2-2; D is uncertain. Trimming took 7 bases from V and 0 from J, leaving 15 bases between them. Looked up from germline, CDR1 is SGHAT and CDR2 is FQNNGV. This CDR3 contains 16 residues. CDR3 sequence (DNA): TGTGCCAGCACCATTAACACATCACCGAACACCGGGGAGCTGTTTTTT. It translates to CASTINTSPNTGELFF.

The chain employs TRBV5-1 and TRBJ2-7, with 11 nucleotides matching TRBD2. V was pared by 3 bases and J by 7 bases, with 12 bases of the junction left unmatched. The CDR3 length is 16 residues. CDR1 and CDR2 from the germline V gene are SGHRS and YFSETQ. CDR3 sequence (DNA): TGCGCCAGCAGCTCCGGGACTAGCGGACCCCTTTTGGAGCAGTACTTC. Protein: CASSSGTSGPLLEQYF.

V and J are TRBV5-6 and TRBJ1-1; TRBD1 matches at 9 bases. The CDR3 runs 16 residues. V lost 0 bases to trimming and J lost 0 bases; unmatched junction nucleotides: 3. Germline CDR1 SGHDT, CDR2 YYEEEE. CDR3 region: CASSLAGQGMNTEAFF. As DNA, the CDR3 is TGTGCCAGCAGCTTGGCGGGACAGGGCATGAACACTGAAGCTTTCTTT.

As for this clone: The identical CDR3 is also encoded by other nucleotide sequences in the sample. This rearrangement joins TRBV18 to TRBJ2-5; D uncertain. There are 14 residues in the CDR3. V was trimmed by 1 base and J by 3 bases, leaving 9 bases between them. CDR1 is KGHSH and CDR2 is LQKENI in the germline V gene. The CDR3 DNA reads as TGTGCCAGCTCACCACAAAGCGCGGAAGAGACCCAGTACTTC. Encoded protein: CASSPQSAEETQYF.

As to this clone: Other DNA sequences in this sample translate to the same CDR3. J is TRBJ2-5 and V is TRBV18; no reliable D call. Germline V lookup: CDR1 KGHSH, CDR2 LQKENI. The CDR3 spans 13 residues. The V end was cut by 3 bases, the J end by 4 bases, with 9 bases between. CDR3 in amino acids: CASSPVGRETQYF. The CDR3 DNA reads as TGTGCCAGCTCACCCGTAGGGCGAGAGACCCAGTACTTC.

The chain carries TRBV9 and TRBJ2-1; D unclear. V lost 4 bases and J lost 0, with 11 bases in between. Germline loops: CDR1 SGDLS, CDR2 YYNGEE. There are 15 residues in the CDR3. The CDR3 loop reads CASSPDQSSYNEQFF. The CDR3 nucleotides read TGTGCCAGCAGCCCCGACCAGAGCTCCTACAATGAGCAGTTCTTC.